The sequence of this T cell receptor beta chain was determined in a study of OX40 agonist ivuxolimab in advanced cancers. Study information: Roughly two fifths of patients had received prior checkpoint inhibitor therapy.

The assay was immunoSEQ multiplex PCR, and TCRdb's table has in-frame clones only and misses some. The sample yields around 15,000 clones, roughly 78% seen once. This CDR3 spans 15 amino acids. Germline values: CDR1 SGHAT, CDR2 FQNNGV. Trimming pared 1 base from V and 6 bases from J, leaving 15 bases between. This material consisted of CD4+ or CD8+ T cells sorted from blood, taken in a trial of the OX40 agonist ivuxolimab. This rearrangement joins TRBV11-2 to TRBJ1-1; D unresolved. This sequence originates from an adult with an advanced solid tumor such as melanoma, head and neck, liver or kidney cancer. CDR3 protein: CASSLGGTAYAEAFF. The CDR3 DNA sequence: TGTGCCAGCAGCTTAGGGGGAACCGCATACGCTGAAGCTTTCTTT.